This TCR beta chain was obtained from a study of cytomegalovirus exposure and HLA in healthy donors. Study-wide context: Earlier sequencing of 200 million or so T cells yielded about 120 million unique TCR beta sequences.

For this clone: Antigen: not known.

This CDR3 has 16 residues. Germline CDR1 is SGHNT and CDR2 is YYREEE (reference sequence). With 3 bases clipped from V and 7 bases from J, the junction kept 9 bases outside the gene matches. The study ran its PCR with 60 Vbeta and 13 Jbeta primers. Using immunoSEQ multiplex PCR, the repertoire was profiled, and TCRdb retains in-frame clones only, with some absent. The table records 60,000 to 75,000 clones, around 72% of them present only once. Regarding the study as a whole: An ancestry cluster, one associated with Asian ancestry, reportedly showed fewer N-insertions than the approximately 650-donor mean in a later analysis. Sequencing probably produced one cluster of sequence variants that were highly shared. For cytomegalovirus status, the classifier reportedly gave diagnoses with high specificity and sensitivity.

The sample was PBMCs. This receptor was obtained from a woman between 35 and 50 years old in good health and CMV-seropositive. The V gene is TRBV5-4, the J gene TRBJ1-6; 8 bases align to TRBD1. This CDR3 reads CASSSGQGGINSPLHF. CDR3 nucleotide sequence: TGTGCCAGCAGCTCCGGACAGGGAGGGATAAATTCACCCCTCCACTTT.